This T cell receptor beta chain was recovered during a study of a mutant IDH1 vaccine in newly diagnosed glioma. Sample time point: week 47, end of study. Each dose of the vaccine consisted of 300 ug of mutant IDH1 20-mer peptide, with topical imiquimod. CDR3 length equals 15 residues. V dropped 3 bases and J dropped 7 bases, with 15 bases sitting between them. CDR1 is MDHEN, CDR2 SYDVKM, per germline. TCRdb's copy holds only in-frame clones and misses some; the assay was immunoSEQ multiplex PCR. The data contain fewer than 85,000 clones, around four fifths of them seen just once; the ten biggest clones take up more than 4.5%. As to this clone: The antigen is unknown.

Source: PBMCs, taken from a glioma patient whose treatment included an IDH1 peptide vaccine. The chain joins TRBV28 to TRBJ1-4; weak D call: TRBD1 (6 bases). This TCR was recovered from a man aged 40-55 years with glioma. The CDR3 sequence is CASSFSGGRIEKLFF. The CDR3 DNA sequence: TGTGCCAGCAGTTTTAGTGGGGGCAGGATTGAAAAACTGTTTTTT.